The 10 T cell receptor beta chains reported below all come from one sample, sequenced in a study of blood T cell repertoires in COVID-19. Repertoires were generated with immunoSEQ multiplex PCR, while TCRdb's copy carries only in-frame clones and drops some. The sample consists of about 180,000 clones, 60% to 80% of them appearing once. Sequencing was done on a sample of peripheral blood. These TCRs come from a woman aged 65 to 85 with acute or convalescent COVID-19.

The rearrangement joins TRBV19 to TRBJ1-2; 12 positions match TRBD1. V trimming: 4 bases; J trimming: 6 bases; junction bases outside the gene matches: 9. This CDR3 contains 16 residues. The germline V gene encodes CDR1 LNHDA and CDR2 SQIVND (reference sequence). Written as DNA, the CDR3 is TGTGCCAGTAGTACACCTCCGGGACAGGGGGCCCATGGCTACACCTTC. It yields the protein CASSTPPGQGAHGYTF.

The chain carries TRBV21-1 and TRBJ2-1; the DNA was not used to check the table's D call, TRBD2. TRBV21-1 is labeled a pseudogene. The CDR3 contains 13 residues. CDR3 sequence (DNA): TGTGCCAGCAGCAATGGCGGGAGTGATGAGCAGTTCTTC. Protein sequence: CASSNGGSDEQFF.

The chain's CDR3 is CASKDYTDIQYF. The CDR3 DNA is TGTGCCAGCAAGGACTACACCGACATTCAGTACTTC. This chain links TRBV6-5 with TRBJ2-4, with D maybe TRBD2 (6 bases). Between the trimmed V and J ends, which lost 7 bases and 8 bases, there was a span of 12 bases. CDR1 and CDR2 (germline): MNHEY, SVGAGI. The CDR3 covers 12 residues.

This clone appeared a single time. One end of the junction is discordant with germline, which a read error may explain. The chain joins TRBV7-9 to TRBJ2-2; 9 bases agree with TRBD1. Germline loops: CDR1 SEHNR, CDR2 FQNEAQ (reference sequence). This CDR3 has 17 amino acids. The DNA of the CDR3 is TGTGCCAGCAGCCTTACCTTCGACAGGGGGAGAAACCGGGGAGCTGTTTTT. Encoded protein: CASSLTFDRGRNRGAVF.

This clone was counted a few times. The chain uses TRBV2 and TRBJ2-2; tentatively, D is TRBD1 (6 bases). CDR1 is SNHLY, CDR2 FYNNEI, per germline. Trimming shortened V by 6 bases and J by 4 bases, and 24 bases separated the two germline ends. The CDR3 extends over 18 amino acids. CDR3 sequence reads: CASSFDINGQLSTGELFF. The CDR3 nucleotides read TGTGCCAGCAGCTTCGATATTAACGGACAGCTGAGCACCGGGGAGCTGTTTTTT. Using reference TRBV2 and TRBJ2-2 for the parts outside the CDR3, the full variable domain is EPEVTQTPSHQVTQMGQEVILRCVPISNHLYFYWYRQILGQKVEFLVSFYNNEISEKSEIFDDQFSVERPDGSNFTLKIRSTKLEDSAMYFCASSFDINGQLSTGELFFGEGSRLTVL.

In this sample, this clone turned up a few times. The genes are TRBV30 and TRBJ1-4; no reliable D call. The CDR3 covers 13 residues. V lost 0 bases and J 8 bases, leaving 10 bases between the germline ends. Per germline, CDR1 GTSNPN and CDR2 SVGIG (reference sequence). CDR3 protein: CAWSVPGLEKLFF. In DNA, the CDR3 is TGTGCCTGGAGTGTACCAGGATTGGAAAAACTGTTTTTT.

Judged by abundance, this clone is medium-sized (0.01 to 0.1%). The chain uses TRBV7-6 and TRBJ2-1; 11 nucleotides line up with TRBD1. The length of the CDR3 is 14 residues. The V gene's germline CDR1 is SGHVS and CDR2 FNYEAQ. The V gene end was trimmed by 5 bases and the J gene end by 7 bases; junction bases not matched to a gene: 4. Written as DNA, the CDR3 is TGTGCCAGCAGCCGGACAGGGGGCATGAATGAGCAGTTCTTC. Translated: CASSRTGGMNEQFF.

The chain couples TRBV19 to TRBJ2-6, with a tentative D call TRBD1 (5 bases). V gave up 4 bases and J gave up 0 bases, with 16 bases separating them. The CDR3 runs 18 residues. The germline gives CDR1 LNHDA, CDR2 SQIVND (reference sequence). DNA for the CDR3: TGTGCCAGTAGTACACGCCAGGGCACCTTCTCTGGGGCCAACGTCCTGACTTTC. It encodes CASSTRQGTFSGANVLTF.

V usage is TRBV5-1 and J usage is TRBJ1-1; 7 bases are a match to TRBD1. Losses at the gene ends were 4 bases for V and 1 base for J; bases not matched to a gene: 7. The CDR3 has 15 residues. Germline V lookup: CDR1 SGHRS, CDR2 YFSETQ. The CDR3: CASSMIGGANTEAFF. DNA for the CDR3: TGCGCCAGCAGCATGATAGGGGGCGCGAACACTGAAGCTTTCTTT.

J is TRBJ2-5 and V is TRBV7-2, with a weak D call TRBD2 (6 bases). The V gene's germline CDR1 is SGHTA and CDR2 FQGNSA. V was pared by 5 bases and J by 5 bases, with 15 bases between. This CDR3 is 14 amino acids long. DNA of the CDR3: TGTGCCAGCAGCACGGGACTTCAGTGGGAGACCCAGTACTTC. Translating gives CASSTGLQWETQYF.